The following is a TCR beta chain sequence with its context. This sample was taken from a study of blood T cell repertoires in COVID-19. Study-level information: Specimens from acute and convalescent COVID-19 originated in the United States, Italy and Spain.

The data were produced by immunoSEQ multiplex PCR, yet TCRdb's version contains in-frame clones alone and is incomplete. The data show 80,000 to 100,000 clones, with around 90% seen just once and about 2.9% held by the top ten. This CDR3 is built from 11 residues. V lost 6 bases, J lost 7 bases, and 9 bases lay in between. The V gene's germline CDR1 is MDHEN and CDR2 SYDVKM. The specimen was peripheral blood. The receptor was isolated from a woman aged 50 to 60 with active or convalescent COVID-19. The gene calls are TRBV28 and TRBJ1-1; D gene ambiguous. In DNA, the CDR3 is TGTGCCAGCAGGGTCCCAGGTGAAGCTTTCTTT. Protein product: CASRVPGEAFF.